This TCR beta chain was retrieved from a study of blood T cell repertoires in COVID-19. Study as a whole: Collection of acute and convalescent COVID-19 samples took place in the United States, Italy and Spain. Sources were T cells, B-cell-depleted T cells, or PBMCs; the material itself was cDNA or gDNA.

Germline CDR1 is MNHEY and CDR2 is SMNVEV (reference sequence). The V end was cut by 2 bases, the J end by 0 bases, with 5 bases between. The CDR3 is 13 amino acids. Methods used by the authors: Researchers report that nucleated cell counts were estimated from reference gene primer amplification. Only in-frame clones appear in the TCRdb table, and some are missing; sequencing was by immunoSEQ multiplex PCR. The V and J calls and clone size were taken over from that table, and D and trimming were inferred from the DNA. The data hold around 150,000 clones, with roughly 79% observed a single time. The sequenced sample consisted of peripheral blood. The sequence came from a man aged 50 to 59 with active or convalescent COVID-19. J is TRBJ2-7 and V is TRBV27; no firm D call. CDR3 sequence: CASSLTVSYEQYF. CDR3 DNA sequence: TGTGCCAGCAGTTTAACGGTCTCCTACGAGCAGTACTTC.